Following are 5 T cell receptor beta chains from one sample sequenced in a study of regulatory T cells in long-lasting Graves disease (TCRdb year 2021). The sample's time point label, in plain terms: persistent/refractory GD, antithyroid drugs over 5 years with positive TRAb. RNA was extracted from PBMCs in TRIzol for both TCR sequencing and RNA sequencing. Receptor libraries were prepared by multiplex PCR. TCRdb lists the instrument as Illumina HiSeq 4000. To build TCR beta libraries, CDR3 regions were amplified by Arm-PCR using iRepertoire HTBI primers. The public reads were run again by TCRdb, first through fastp at Q25 and then through MiXCR, and only productive beta chains were kept. Here each entry gathers all rows of one CDR3 protein and keeps the most common genes and DNA. The sample table records 450,000 or so distinct CDR3 sequences; under 25% of these occur just once. The top ten clones comprise about an eighth of the sample.

The material was peripheral blood mononuclear cells (PBMCs), obtained when the disease was refractory, from a patient treated with antithyroid drugs. Receptors were obtained from a female donor with Graves disease.

The CDR3 loop is CASSQSLSRIYEQYF. Written as DNA, the CDR3 is TGCGCCAGCAGCCAATCTTTAAGTCGGATCTACGAGCAGTACTTC. The chain combines TRBV4-3 with TRBJ2-7; D unresolved. CDR1 and CDR2 (germline): LGHNA, YSLEER. CDR3 length: 15 amino acids. V was pared by 2 bases and J by 3 bases, with 14 bases between.

This clonotype was detected ten times or more. The J gene is TRBJ1-2, the V gene TRBV28; no clear D gene. With 5 bases removed from V and 6 bases from J, the gap between germline ends came to 10 bases. Per germline, CDR1 MDHEN and CDR2 SYDVKM. The CDR3 length is 12 residues. CDR3: CASSVNMDGYTF. In DNA, the CDR3 is TGTGCCAGCAGTGTCAACATGGATGGCTACACCTTC.

This clonotype was seen only a few times. A read error may produce the germline difference seen at one junction end. CDR3 nucleotide sequence: TGTGCCATCTGTGAGGTAGAAACCGGGGAGCTGTTTTTT. Translating it yields CAICEVETGELFF. This chain links TRBV10-3 with TRBJ2-2; D not certain. CDR3 length equals 13 residues. CDR1 ENHRY and CDR2 SYGVKD come from the germline V gene.

This clonotype has ten or more counts. This chain connects TRBV27 to TRBJ1-2; 7 bases map to TRBD1. Germline trimming cut 5 bases from V and 9 bases from J; bases unmatched to any gene: 12. There are 14 residues in the CDR3. The germline V gene has CDR1 MNHEY and CDR2 SMNVEV (reference sequence). CDR3 protein: CASSAVGEGARYTF. CDR3 nucleotides: TGTGCCAGCAGTGCCGTCGGAGAGGGGGCCCGCTACACCTTC.

In its sample, this clonotype was seen a few times. The chain couples TRBV19 to TRBJ1-5, with 7 positions matching TRBD1. V shed 3 bases, J shed 5 bases, and the junction held 4 bases outside the gene matches. This CDR3 comprises 14 residues. Germline V gives CDR1 LNHDA, CDR2 SQIVND (reference sequence). For the CDR3, the DNA is TGTGCCAGTAGTATTCAAGGGGGCCATCAGCCCCAGCATTTT. Encoded protein: CASSIQGGHQPQHF.